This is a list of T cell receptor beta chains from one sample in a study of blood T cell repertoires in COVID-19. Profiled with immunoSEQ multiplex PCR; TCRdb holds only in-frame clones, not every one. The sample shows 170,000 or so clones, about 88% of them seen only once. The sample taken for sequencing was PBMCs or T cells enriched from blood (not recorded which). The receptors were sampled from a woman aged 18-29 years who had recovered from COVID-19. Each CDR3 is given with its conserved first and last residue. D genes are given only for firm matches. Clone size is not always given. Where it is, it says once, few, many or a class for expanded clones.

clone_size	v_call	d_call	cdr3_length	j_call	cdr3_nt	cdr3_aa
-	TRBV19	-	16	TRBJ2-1	TGTGCCAGTAGTATTTTGAGGAGTCTCGGATACAATGAGCAGTTCTTC	CASSILRSLGYNEQFF
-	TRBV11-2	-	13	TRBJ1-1	TGTGCCAGCAGACTGACACCGAACACTGAAGCTTTCTTT	CASRLTPNTEAFF
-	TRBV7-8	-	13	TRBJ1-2	TGTGCCAGCAGCTTAGGGGGCCTCGATGGCTACACCTTC	CASSLGGLDGYTF
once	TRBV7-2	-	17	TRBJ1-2	TGTGCCAGCAGCTTAGCAACGGGATGGGCGGATAACTATGGCTACACCTTC	CASSLATGWADNYGYTF
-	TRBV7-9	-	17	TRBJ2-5	TGTGCCAGCAGCTTGGGAGAGTGGGAACCCGGCGGGGTGACCCAGTACTTC	CASSLGEWEPGGVTQYF
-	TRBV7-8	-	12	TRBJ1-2	TGTGCCAGCAGCCAGCGTAACTATGGCTACACCTTC	CASSQRNYGYTF
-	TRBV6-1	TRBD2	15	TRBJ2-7	TGTGCCAGCAGTGAAGTGGGACTACCCTCCTACGAGCAGTACTTC	CASSEVGLPSYEQYF
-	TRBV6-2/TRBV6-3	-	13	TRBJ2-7	TGTGCCAGCAGCTCGGGACTCGCCGCCGAGCAGTACTTC	CASSSGLAAEQYF
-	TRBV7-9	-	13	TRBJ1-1	TGTGCCAGCGGCAGAGGGACATACACTGAAGCTTTCTTT	CASGRGTYTEAFF
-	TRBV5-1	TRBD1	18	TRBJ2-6	TGCGCCAGCAGCGCCGGGACAGGGATTTGGTCTGGGGCCAACGTCCTGACTTTC	CASSAGTGIWSGANVLTF
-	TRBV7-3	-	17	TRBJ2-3	TGTGCCAGCAGCTTAACGTTGACCCCCGGAGGCACAGATACGCAGTATTTT	CASSLTLTPGGTDTQYF
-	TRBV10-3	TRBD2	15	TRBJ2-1	TGTGCCATCAGTGGCGTTAGCGGGGCCTACAATGAGCAGTTCTTC	CAISGVSGAYNEQFF
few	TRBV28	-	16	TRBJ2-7	TGTGCCACAGGATATGAGGCTTGGGACACCACCTACGAGCAGTACTTC	CATGYEAWDTTYEQYF
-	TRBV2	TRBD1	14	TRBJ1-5	TGTGCCAGCAAGATAGGGACAGTCAATCAGCCCCAGCATTTT	CASKIGTVNQPQHF
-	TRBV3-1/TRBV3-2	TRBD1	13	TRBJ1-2	TGTGCCAGCAGGCCGACAGGGGAAATGGGCTACACCTTC	CASRPTGEMGYTF
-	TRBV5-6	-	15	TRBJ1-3	TGTGCCAGCAGTATTAGGGGGTTCTCTGGAAACACCATATATTTT	CASSIRGFSGNTIYF
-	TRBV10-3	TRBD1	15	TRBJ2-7	TGTGCCATCAGTGAAGGGACAGTGAGCTCCTACGAGCAGTACTTC	CAISEGTVSSYEQYF
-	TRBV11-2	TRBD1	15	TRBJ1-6	TGTGCCAGCAGCTCGACAGGGGGCTATGATTCACCCCTCCACTTT	CASSSTGGYDSPLHF
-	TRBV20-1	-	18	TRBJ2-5	TGCAGTGCTAGTTCGCAGAGGAACCCAGAACACTTACAAGAGACCCAGTACTTC	CSASSQRNPEHLQETQYF
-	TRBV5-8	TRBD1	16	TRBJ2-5	TGTGCCAGCAGCTTGCTTCACAGGGGGCTTCATGAGACCCAGTACTTC	CASSLLHRGLHETQYF
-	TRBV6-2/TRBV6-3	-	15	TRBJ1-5	TGTGCCAGCAGTTACGCCCTAGCGGGGGGCCAGCCCCAGCATTTT	CASSYALAGGQPQHF
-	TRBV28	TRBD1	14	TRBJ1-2	TGTGCCAGCAGTACCCCGGGACAGGGAGGGGGCTACACCTTC	CASSTPGQGGGYTF
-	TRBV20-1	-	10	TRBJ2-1	TGCAGTGCTGCGGACAATGAGCAGTTCTTC	CSAADNEQFF
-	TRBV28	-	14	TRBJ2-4	TGTGCCAGCAGTTTACCCCCAATTGCGAACATTCAGTACTTC	CASSLPPIANIQYF
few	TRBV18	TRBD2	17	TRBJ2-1	TGTGCCAGCTCACCTAGACCCCTAGCGGGGGGGAACAATGAGCAGTTCTTC	CASSPRPLAGGNNEQFF
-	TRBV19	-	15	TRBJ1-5	TGTGCCAGTAGTCCTGGGCGGAGTCCAGGGCAGCCCCAGCATTTT	CASSPGRSPGQPQHF
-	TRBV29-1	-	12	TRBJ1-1	TGCAGCGTTGCAGGGAGGTACATTGAAGCTTTCTTT	CSVAGRYIEAFF
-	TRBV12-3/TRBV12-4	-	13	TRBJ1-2	TGTGCCAGCGGCTCCGGGGCTAACTATGGCTACACCTTC	CASGSGANYGYTF
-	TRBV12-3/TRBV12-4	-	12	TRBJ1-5	TGTGCCAGCATTGGTGCTTCGGGGCCCCAGCATTTT	CASIGASGPQHF
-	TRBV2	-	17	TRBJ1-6	TGTGCCAGCAATACTGACAGGTCCTATCAACTGAGTTCACCCCTCCACTTT	CASNTDRSYQLSSPLHF
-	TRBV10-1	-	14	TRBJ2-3	TGCGCCAGCGGCCGGGGGTCTCCCAAAGATACGCAGTATTTT	CASGRGSPKDTQYF
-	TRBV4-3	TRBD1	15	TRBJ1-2	TGCGCCAGCAGCCAAGTCACAGGGGGTAGCTATGGCTACACCTTC	CASSQVTGGSYGYTF
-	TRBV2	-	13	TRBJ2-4	TGTGCCAGCAGTGACGGCCGGGGGAACATTCAGTACTTC	CASSDGRGNIQYF
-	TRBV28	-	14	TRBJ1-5	TGTGCCAGCAGTTTCGGGGGAGGGGATCAGCCCCAGCATTTT	CASSFGGGDQPQHF
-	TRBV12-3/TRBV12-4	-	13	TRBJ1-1	TGTGCCAGCACCCCGGACGGAGGCACTGAAGCTTTCTTT	CASTPDGGTEAFF
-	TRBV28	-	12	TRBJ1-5	TGTGCCAGCAATCAGGTCAATCAGCCCCAGCATTTT	CASNQVNQPQHF
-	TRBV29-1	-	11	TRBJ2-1	TGCAGCGTGGAGAGCTACAATGAGCAGTTCTTC	CSVESYNEQFF
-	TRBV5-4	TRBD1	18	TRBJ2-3	TGTGCCAGCAGCCGGGAAGGGACAGGGACCAGTAGCACAGATACGCAGTATTTT	CASSREGTGTSSTDTQYF
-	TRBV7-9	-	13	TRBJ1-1	TGTGCCAGCAGCTTAACTATGAACACTGAAGCTTTCTTT	CASSLTMNTEAFF
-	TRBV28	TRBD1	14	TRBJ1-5	TGTGCCAGCAGCGACAGGGTTAGCAATCAGCCCCAGCATTTT	CASSDRVSNQPQHF
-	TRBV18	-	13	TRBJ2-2	TGTGCCAGCGCCGGACTCAGCACCGGGGAGCTGTTTTTT	CASAGLSTGELFF
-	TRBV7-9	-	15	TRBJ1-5	TGTGCCAGCAGCGCCCGGGGAGGGGACAATCAGCCCCAGCATTTT	CASSARGGDNQPQHF
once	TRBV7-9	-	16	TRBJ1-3	TGTGCCAGCAGCGTTGGGACCGACGGGGGTGGAAACACCATATATTTT	CASSVGTDGGGNTIYF
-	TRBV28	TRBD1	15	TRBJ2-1	TGTGCCAGCACCCCCTTCGGACAGGGCTACAATGAGCAGTTCTTC	CASTPFGQGYNEQFF
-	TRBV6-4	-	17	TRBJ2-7	TGTGCCAGCAGGCCGAACGGACGCGGACTATACTCCTACGAGCAGTACTTC	CASRPNGRGLYSYEQYF
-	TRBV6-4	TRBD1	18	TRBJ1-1	TGTGCCAGCAGTGACTCGCTGGGACAGGGGGCTCATAAACCTGAAGCTTTCTTT	CASSDSLGQGAHKPEAFF
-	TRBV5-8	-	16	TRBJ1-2	TGTGCCAGCAGCCTCGGTGGGGTTGGGGCGTCCAGAGGCTACACCTTC	CASSLGGVGASRGYTF
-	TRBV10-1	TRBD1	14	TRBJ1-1	TGCGCCAGCAGTGAGTCGACAGGGCTTGGTGAAGCTTTCTTT	CASSESTGLGEAFF